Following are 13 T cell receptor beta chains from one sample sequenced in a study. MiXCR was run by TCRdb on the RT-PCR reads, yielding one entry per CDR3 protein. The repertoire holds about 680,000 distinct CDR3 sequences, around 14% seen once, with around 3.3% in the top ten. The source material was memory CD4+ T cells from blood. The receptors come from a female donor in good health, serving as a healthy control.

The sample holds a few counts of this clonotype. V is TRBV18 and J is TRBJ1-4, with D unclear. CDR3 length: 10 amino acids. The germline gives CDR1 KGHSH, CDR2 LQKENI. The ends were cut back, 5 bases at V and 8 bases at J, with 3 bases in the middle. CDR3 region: CASSGEKLFF. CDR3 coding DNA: TGTGCCAGCTCAGGAGAAAAACTGTTTTTT.

Written as DNA, the CDR3 is TGTGCCAGCTTCCGGGACAGGGGGCTGATGGAAGAGGGCTACACCTTC. It specifies CASFRDRGLMEEGYTF. This chain connects TRBV5-4 to TRBJ1-2, with TRBD1 matching over 12 bases. The CDR3 runs to 16 residues. The V segment lost 7 bases and the J segment 8 bases; nucleotides outside the gene matches: 15. CDR1 and CDR2 (germline): SGHNT, YYREEE (reference sequence). The variable domain in full, completed from reference TRBV5-4 and TRBJ1-2, reads ETGVTQSPTHLIKTRGQQVTLRCSSQSGHNTVSWYQQALGQGPQFIFQYYREEENGRGNFPPRFSGLQFPNYSSELNVNALELDDSALYLCASFRDRGLMEEGYTFGSGTRLTVV.

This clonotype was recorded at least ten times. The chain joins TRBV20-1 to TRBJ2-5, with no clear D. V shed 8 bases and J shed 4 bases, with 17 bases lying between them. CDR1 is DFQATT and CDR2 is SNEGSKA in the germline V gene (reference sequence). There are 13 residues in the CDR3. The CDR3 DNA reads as TGCAGTCCGCATAAGGGCGTGGGAGAGACCCAGTACTTC. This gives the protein CSPHKGVGETQYF.

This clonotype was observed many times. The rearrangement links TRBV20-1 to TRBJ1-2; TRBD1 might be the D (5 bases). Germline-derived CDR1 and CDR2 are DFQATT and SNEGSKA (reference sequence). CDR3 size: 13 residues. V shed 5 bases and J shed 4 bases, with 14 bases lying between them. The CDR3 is CSAYGAGSYGYTF. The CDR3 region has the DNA TGCAGTGCTTATGGGGCCGGATCCTATGGCTACACCTTC.

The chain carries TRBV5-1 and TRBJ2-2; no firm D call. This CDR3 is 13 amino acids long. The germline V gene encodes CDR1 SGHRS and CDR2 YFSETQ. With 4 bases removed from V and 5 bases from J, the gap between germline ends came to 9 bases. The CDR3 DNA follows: TGCGCCAGCAGCAAGGAGAAAACCGGGGAGCTGTTTTTT. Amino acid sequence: CASSKEKTGELFF.

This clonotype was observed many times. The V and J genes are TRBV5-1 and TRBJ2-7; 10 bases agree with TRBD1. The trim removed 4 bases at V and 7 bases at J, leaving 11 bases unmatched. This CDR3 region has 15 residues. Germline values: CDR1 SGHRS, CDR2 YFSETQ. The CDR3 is CASSPSGTGAREQYF. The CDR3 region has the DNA TGCGCCAGCAGCCCAAGCGGGACAGGGGCTCGAGAGCAGTACTTC.

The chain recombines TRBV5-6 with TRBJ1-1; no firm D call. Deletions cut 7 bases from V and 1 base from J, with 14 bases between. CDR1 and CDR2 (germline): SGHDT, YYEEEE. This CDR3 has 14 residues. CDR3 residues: CASFPSGRNTEAFF. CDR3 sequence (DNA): TGTGCCAGCTTCCCCTCGGGGAGGAACACTGAAGCTTTCTTT.

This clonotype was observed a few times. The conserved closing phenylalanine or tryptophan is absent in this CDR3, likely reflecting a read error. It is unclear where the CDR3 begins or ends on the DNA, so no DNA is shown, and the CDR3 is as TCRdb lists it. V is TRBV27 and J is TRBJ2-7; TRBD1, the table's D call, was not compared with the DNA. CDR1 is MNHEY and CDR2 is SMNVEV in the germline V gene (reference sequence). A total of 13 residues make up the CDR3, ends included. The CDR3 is CASSLYEGQALRI.

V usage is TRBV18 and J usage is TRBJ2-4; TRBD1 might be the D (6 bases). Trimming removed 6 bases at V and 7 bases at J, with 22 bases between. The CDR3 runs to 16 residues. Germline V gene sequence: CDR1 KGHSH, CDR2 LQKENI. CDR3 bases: TGTGCCAGCTCGCCTACCGCAGGGACAAAGAGGAACATTCAGTACTTC. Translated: CASSPTAGTKRNIQYF.

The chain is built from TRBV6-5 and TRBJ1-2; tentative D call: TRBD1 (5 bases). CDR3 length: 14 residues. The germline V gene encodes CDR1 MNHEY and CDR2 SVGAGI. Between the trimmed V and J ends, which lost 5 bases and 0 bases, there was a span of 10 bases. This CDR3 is CASSVDRSNYGYTF. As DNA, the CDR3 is TGTGCCAGCAGTGTTGACAGATCTAACTATGGCTACACCTTC.

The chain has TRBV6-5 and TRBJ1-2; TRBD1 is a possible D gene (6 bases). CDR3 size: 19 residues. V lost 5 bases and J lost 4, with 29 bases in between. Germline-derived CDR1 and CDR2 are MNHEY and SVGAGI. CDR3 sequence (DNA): TGTGCCAGCAGTCCTAGGGGGGGGGCAGGTAGCCTCTCTAGCTATGGCTACACCTTC. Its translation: CASSPRGGAGSLSSYGYTF.

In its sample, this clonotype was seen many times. CDR3 region: CASSQDLSTVIGGYTF. CDR3 DNA: TGTGCCAGCAGCCAAGATCTTTCGACTGTTATCGGTGGCTACACCTTC. The chain combines TRBV4-2 with TRBJ1-2; the D is unclear. V lost 0 bases and J 7 bases, leaving 18 bases between the germline ends. Germline V CDR1 and CDR2: LGHNA, YNFKEQ. The CDR3 spans 16 residues.

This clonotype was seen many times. The CDR3 region is CASSQGITLTPQETQYF. The CDR3, as DNA: TGCGCCAGCAGCCAAGGTATTACCCTGACCCCACAAGAGACCCAGTACTTC. The genes are TRBV4-1 and TRBJ2-5, with unresolved D. Trimming cost V 1 base and J 2 bases, with 17 bases left between them. This CDR3 is 17 amino acids long. The V gene's germline CDR1 is MGHRA and CDR2 YSYEKL.